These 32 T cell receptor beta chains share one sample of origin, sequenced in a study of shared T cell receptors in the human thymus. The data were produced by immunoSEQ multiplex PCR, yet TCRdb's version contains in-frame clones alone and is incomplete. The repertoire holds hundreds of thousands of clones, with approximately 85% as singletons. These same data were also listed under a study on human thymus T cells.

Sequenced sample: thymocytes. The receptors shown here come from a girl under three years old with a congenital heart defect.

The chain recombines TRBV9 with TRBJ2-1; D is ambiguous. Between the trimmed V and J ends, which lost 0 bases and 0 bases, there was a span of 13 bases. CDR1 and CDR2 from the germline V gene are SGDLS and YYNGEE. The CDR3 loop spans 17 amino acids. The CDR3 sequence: CASSVGEITPSYNEQFF. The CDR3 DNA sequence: TGTGCCAGCAGCGTAGGAGAGATAACCCCCTCCTACAATGAGCAGTTCTTC.

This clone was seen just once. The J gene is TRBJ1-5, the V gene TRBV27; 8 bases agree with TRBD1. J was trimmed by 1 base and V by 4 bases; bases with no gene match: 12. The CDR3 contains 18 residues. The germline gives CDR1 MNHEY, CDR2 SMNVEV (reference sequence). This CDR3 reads CASSSFSLDRGSNQPQHF. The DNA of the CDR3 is TGTGCCAGCAGTTCCTTCTCCCTCGACAGGGGAAGCAATCAGCCCCAGCATTTT.

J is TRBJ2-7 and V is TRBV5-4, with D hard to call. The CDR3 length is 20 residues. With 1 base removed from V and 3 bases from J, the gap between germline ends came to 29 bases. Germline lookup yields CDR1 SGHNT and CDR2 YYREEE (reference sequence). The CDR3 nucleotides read TGTGCCAGCAGCTTGCGTGCTGAGCGACCTCTTTCCCCCCACTACTACGAGCAGTACTTC. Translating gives CASSLRAERPLSPHYYEQYF. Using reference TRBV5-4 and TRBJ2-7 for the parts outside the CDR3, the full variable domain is ETGVTQSPTHLIKTRGQQVTLRCSSQSGHNTVSWYQQALGQGPQFIFQYYREEENGRGNFPPRFSGLQFPNYSSELNVNALELDDSALYLCASSLRAERPLSPHYYEQYFGPGTRLTVT.

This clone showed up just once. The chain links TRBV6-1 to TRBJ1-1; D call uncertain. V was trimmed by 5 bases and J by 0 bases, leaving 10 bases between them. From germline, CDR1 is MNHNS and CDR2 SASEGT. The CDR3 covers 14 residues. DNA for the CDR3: TGTGCCAGCAGTTTAGAGCTCCTGAACACTGAAGCTTTCTTT. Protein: CASSLELLNTEAFF.

CDR3 loop: CASSQGGTGNQPQHF. For the CDR3, the DNA is TGTGCCAGCAGCCAAGGAGGGACAGGAAATCAGCCCCAGCATTTT. The rearrangement links TRBV4-2 to TRBJ1-5, with TRBD1 matching over 8 bases. This CDR3 region has 15 residues. Germline V CDR1 and CDR2: LGHNA, YNFKEQ. Trimming took 1 base from V and 4 from J; bases not matched to a gene: 3.

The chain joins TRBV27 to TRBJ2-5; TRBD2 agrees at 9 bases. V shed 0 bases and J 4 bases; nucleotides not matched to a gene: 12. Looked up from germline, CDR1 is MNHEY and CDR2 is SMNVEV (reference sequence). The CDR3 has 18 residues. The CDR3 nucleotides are TGTGCCAGCAGTTTATCCTACAGCGGGGGGCCCGTAGGAGAGACCCAGTACTTC. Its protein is CASSLSYSGGPVGETQYF.

The CDR3 sequence: CASSFRVVPFEKLFF. The CDR3 bases are TGTGCCAGCAGCTTTCGAGTTGTCCCGTTCGAAAAACTGTTTTTT. This sequence joins TRBV5-6 and TRBJ1-4; D ambiguous. The CDR3 sequence is 15 residues long. Germline V gives CDR1 SGHDT, CDR2 YYEEEE. V gave up 2 bases and J gave up 8 bases, with 16 bases separating them.

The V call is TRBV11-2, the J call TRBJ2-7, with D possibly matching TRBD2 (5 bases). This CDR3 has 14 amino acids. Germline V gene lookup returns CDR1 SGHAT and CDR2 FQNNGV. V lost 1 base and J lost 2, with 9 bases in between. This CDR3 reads CASSLVAGPYEQYF. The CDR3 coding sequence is TGTGCCAGCAGCTTAGTGGCGGGCCCCTACGAGCAGTACTTC.

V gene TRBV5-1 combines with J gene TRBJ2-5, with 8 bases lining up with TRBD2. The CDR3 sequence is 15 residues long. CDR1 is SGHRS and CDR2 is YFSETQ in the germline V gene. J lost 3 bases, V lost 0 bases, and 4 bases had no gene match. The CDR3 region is CASSLAGGDKETQYF. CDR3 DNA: TGCGCCAGCAGCTTGGCCGGGGGGGATAAAGAGACCCAGTACTTC.

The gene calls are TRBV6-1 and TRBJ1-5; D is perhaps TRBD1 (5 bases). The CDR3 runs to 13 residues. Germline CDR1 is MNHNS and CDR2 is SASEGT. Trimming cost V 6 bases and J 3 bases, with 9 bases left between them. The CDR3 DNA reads TGTGCCAGCAGATGGGACTTCAATCAGCCCCAGCATTTT. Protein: CASRWDFNQPQHF.

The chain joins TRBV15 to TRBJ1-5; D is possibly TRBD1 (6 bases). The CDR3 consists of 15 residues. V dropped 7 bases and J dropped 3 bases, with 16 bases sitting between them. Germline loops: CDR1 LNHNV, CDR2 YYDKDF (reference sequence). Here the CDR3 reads CATTNLRQVNQPQHF. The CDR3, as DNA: TGTGCCACCACGAACCTTAGACAGGTCAATCAGCCCCAGCATTTT.

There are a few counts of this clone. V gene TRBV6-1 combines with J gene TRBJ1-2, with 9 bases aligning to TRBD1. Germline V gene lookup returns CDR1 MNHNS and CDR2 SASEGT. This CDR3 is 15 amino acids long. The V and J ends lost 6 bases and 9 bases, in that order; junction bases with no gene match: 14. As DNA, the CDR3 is TGTGCCAGCAGGCTGAATTCCGGGACAGGGAAGAGCTACACCTTC. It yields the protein CASRLNSGTGKSYTF.

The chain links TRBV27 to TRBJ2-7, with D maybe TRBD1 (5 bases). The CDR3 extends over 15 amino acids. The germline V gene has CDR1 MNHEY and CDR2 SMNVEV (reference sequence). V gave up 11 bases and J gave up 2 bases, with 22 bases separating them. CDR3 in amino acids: CARNESKTVTYEQYF. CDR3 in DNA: TGTGCCCGGAATGAGAGTAAGACAGTAACCTACGAGCAGTACTTC.

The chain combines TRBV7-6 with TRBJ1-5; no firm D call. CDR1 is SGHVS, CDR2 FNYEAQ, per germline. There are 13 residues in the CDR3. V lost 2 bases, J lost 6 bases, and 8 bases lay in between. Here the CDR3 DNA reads TGTGCCAGCAGCTTACAGACTGGTCAGCCCCAGCATTTT. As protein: CASSLQTGQPQHF.

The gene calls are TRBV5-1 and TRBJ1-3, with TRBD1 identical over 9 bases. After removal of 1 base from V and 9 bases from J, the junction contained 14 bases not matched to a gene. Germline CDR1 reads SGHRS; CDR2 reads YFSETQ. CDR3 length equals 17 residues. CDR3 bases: TGCGCCAGCAGCTTGTGCACCATTGGAGACAGGGGGAGCACCATATATTTT. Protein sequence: CASSLCTIGDRGSTIYF. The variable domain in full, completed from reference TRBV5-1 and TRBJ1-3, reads KAGVTQTPRYLIKTRGQQVTLSCSPISGHRSVSWYQQTPGQGLQFLFEYFSETQRNKGNFPGRFSGRQFSNSRSEMNVSTLELGDSALYLCASSLCTIGDRGSTIYFGEGSWLTVV.

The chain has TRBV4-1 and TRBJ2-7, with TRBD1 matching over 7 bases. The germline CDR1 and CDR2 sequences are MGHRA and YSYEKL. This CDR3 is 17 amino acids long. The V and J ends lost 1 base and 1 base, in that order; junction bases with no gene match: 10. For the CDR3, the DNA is TGCGCCAGCAGCCAAGGACGGTTAGGACAGGCTTCCTACGAGCAGTACTTC. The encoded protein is CASSQGRLGQASYEQYF.

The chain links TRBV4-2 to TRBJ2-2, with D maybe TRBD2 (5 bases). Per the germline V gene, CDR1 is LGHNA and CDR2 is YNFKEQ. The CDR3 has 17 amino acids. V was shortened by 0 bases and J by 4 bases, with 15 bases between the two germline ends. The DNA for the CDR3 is TGTGCCAGCAGCCAAGATTCCGGGATCATTCCCACCGGGGAGCTGTTTTTT. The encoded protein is CASSQDSGIIPTGELFF.

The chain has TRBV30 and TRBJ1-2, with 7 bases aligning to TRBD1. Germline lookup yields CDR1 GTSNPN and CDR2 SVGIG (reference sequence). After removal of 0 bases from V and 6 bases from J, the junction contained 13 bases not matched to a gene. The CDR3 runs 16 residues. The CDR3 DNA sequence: TGTGCCTGGAGTGTACTTCGGACAGGTAGACCCGATGGCTACACCTTC. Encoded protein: CAWSVLRTGRPDGYTF.

CDR3 DNA: TGTGCCAGCAGCGCCACGACAGGCCACCATAGCAATCAGCCCCAGCATTTT. Residues: CASSATTGHHSNQPQHF. J is TRBJ1-5 and V is TRBV27, with D possibly matching TRBD1 (6 bases). The CDR3 runs 17 residues. Trimming pared 6 bases from V and 0 bases from J, leaving 18 bases between. The germline V gene has CDR1 MNHEY and CDR2 SMNVEV (reference sequence).

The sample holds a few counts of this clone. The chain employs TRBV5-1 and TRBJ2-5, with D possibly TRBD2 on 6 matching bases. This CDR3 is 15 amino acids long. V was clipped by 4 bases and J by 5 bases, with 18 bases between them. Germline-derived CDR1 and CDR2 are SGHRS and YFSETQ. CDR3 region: CASSPLEGRWETQYF. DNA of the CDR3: TGCGCCAGCAGCCCTTTGGAGGGGAGGTGGGAGACCCAGTACTTC.

In nucleotides, the CDR3 is TGTGCCGCCTCGTTTGGTCCAGCGGCCTCCTACGAGCAGTACTTC. Translated, it gives CAASFGPAASYEQYF. The chain couples TRBV10-3 to TRBJ2-7; possible D gene TRBD2, 5 bases. The CDR3 is made up of 15 amino acids. Germline V lookup: CDR1 ENHRY, CDR2 SYGVKD. V was clipped by 11 bases and J by 0 bases, with 20 bases between them.

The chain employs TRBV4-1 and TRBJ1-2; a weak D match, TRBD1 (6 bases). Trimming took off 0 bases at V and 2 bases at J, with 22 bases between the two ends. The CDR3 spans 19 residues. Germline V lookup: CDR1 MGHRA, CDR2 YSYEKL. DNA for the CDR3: TGCGCCAGCAGCCAAGATAGGGGGTTTTCGGTCCCGGCGAACTATGGCTACACCTTC. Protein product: CASSQDRGFSVPANYGYTF.

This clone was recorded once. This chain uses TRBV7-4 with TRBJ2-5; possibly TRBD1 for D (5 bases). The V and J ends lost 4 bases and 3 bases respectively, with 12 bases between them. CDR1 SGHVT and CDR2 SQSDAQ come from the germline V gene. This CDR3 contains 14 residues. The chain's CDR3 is CASSSIRAKETQYF. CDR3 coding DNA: TGTGCCAGCAGCTCCATCAGGGCGAAAGAGACCCAGTACTTC.

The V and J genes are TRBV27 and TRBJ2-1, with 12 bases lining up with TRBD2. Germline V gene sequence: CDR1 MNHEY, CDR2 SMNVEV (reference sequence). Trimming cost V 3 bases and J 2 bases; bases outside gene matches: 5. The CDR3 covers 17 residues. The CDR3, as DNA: TGTGCCAGCAGTTTCTCTAGCGGGGGGGCCACCTACAATGAGCAGTTCTTC. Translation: CASSFSSGGATYNEQFF.

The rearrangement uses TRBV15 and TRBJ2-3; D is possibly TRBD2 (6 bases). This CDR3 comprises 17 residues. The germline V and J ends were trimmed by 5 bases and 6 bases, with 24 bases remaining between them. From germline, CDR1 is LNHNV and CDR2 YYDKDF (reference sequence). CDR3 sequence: CATSGESRLGDPDTQYF. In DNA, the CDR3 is TGTGCCACCAGCGGCGAAAGCCGACTAGGGGACCCGGATACGCAGTATTTT. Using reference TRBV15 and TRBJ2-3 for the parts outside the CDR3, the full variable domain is DAMVIQNPRYQVTQFGKPVTLSCSQTLNHNVMYWYQQKSSQAPKLLFHYYDKDFNNEADTPDNFQSRRPNTSFCFLDIRSPGLGDTAMYLCATSGESRLGDPDTQYFGPGTRLTVL.

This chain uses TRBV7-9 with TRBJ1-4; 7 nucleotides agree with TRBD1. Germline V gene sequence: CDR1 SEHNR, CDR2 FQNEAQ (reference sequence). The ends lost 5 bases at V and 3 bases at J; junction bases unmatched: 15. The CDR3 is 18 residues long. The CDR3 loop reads CASSLGTGAVRANEKLFF. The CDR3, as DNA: TGTGCCAGCAGCCTAGGCACAGGGGCGGTTCGAGCTAATGAAAAACTGTTTTTT.

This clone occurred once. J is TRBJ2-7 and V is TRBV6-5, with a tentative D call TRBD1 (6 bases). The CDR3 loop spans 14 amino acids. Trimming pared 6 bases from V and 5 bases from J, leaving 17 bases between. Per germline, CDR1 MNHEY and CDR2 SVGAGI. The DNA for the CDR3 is TGTGCCAGCAGGGAGAAACAGGGTAAACACGAGCAGTACTTC. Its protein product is CASREKQGKHEQYF.

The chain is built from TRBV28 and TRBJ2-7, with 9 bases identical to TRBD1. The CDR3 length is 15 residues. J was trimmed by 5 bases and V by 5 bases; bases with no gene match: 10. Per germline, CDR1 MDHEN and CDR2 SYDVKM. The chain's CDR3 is CASSPLRDRVNEQYF. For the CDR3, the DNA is TGTGCCAGCAGTCCCCTCCGGGACAGGGTCAACGAGCAGTACTTC. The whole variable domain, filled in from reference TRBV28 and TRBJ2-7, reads DVKVTQSSRYLVKRTGEKVFLECVQDMDHENMFWYRQDPGLGLRLIYFSYDVKMKEKGDIPEGYSVSREKKERFSLILESASTNQTSMYLCASSPLRDRVNEQYFGPGTRLTVT.

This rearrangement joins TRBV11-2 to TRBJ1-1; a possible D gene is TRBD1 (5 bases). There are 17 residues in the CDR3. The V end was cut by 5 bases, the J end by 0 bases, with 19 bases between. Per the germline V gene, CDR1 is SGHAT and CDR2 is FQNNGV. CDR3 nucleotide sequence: TGTGCCAGCAGCCCGGGGGGGGGACCCGCAATGAACACTGAAGCTTTCTTT. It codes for CASSPGGGPAMNTEAFF.

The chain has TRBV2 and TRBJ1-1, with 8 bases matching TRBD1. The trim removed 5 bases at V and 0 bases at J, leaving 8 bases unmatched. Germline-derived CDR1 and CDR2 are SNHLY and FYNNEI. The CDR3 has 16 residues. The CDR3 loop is CASSLRQGPLNTEAFF. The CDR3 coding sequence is TGTGCCAGCAGTCTAAGACAGGGGCCCCTGAACACTGAAGCTTTCTTT.

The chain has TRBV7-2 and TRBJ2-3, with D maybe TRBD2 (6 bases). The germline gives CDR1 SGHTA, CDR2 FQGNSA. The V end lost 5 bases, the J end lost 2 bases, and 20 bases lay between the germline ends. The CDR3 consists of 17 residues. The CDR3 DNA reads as TGTGCCAGCAGCAGAAGACGCGGGACGGGTAACACAGATACGCAGTATTTT. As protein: CASSRRRGTGNTDTQYF.

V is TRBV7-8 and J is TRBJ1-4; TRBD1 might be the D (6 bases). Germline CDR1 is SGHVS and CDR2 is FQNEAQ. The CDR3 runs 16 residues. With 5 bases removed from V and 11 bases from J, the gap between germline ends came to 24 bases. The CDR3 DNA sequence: TGTGCCAGCAGCCCCCCACGCAGGAGGGAGGGGGATAAACTGTTTTTT. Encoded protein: CASSPPRRREGDKLFF.